This T cell receptor beta chain was sequenced for a study of control samples from healthy donors and cancer patients. Germline CDR1 reads LNHDA; CDR2 reads SQIVND (reference sequence). J lost 8 bases, V lost 6 bases, and 10 bases had no gene match. The CDR3 loop spans 15 amino acids. Profiling relied on immunoSEQ multiplex PCR, and the TCRdb table lists in-frame clones only, not all of them. The sample has tens of thousands of clones, about 89% seen once. The sample taken for sequencing was blood. This TCR was sampled from a woman aged 55-70 years in good health. V usage is TRBV19 and J usage is TRBJ2-1; TRBD1 aligns across 10 bases. The DNA of the CDR3 is TGTGCCAGTAGGTCCGGGACAGGGGCGCGCGATGAGCAGTTCTTC. It specifies CASRSGTGARDEQFF.